These 6 T cell receptor beta chains were all obtained from the same sample, sequenced in a study of cytomegalovirus exposure and HLA in healthy donors. In the PCR, 60 Vbeta and 13 Jbeta primers were used. Only in-frame clones appear in the TCRdb table, and some are missing; sequencing was by immunoSEQ multiplex PCR. This sample has 75,000 to 95,000 clones, with about three fifths found just once. The specimen sequenced was PBMCs. The receptors here all came from a man aged 30-40 years in good health and CMV-seronegative.

This chain uses TRBV9 with TRBJ2-3, with 14 bases fitting TRBD2. The germline V gene encodes CDR1 SGDLS and CDR2 YYNGEE. The ends lost 0 bases at V and 4 bases at J; junction bases unmatched: 7. The CDR3 covers 18 residues. CDR3 region: CASSVEEGLAGEADTQYF. The CDR3 nucleotides are TGTGCCAGCAGCGTAGAAGAGGGACTAGCGGGGGAGGCAGATACGCAGTATTTT.

This clone was counted a few times. The gene calls are TRBV4-1 and TRBJ1-5; 7 nucleotides agree with TRBD1. The CDR3 has 16 residues. Germline values: CDR1 MGHRA, CDR2 YSYEKL. V lost 1 base and J lost 5; bases outside the gene matches: 8. The CDR3 reads CASSQVAGGKDQPQHF. For the CDR3, the DNA is TGCGCCAGCAGCCAAGTAGCAGGGGGGAAGGATCAGCCCCAGCATTTT.

J is TRBJ1-2 and V is TRBV6-5; 9 nucleotides agree with TRBD1. Trimming removed 6 bases from V and 8 bases from J; junction bases left unmatched: 7. Germline V gene sequence: CDR1 MNHEY, CDR2 SVGAGI. The CDR3 is made up of 13 amino acids. The CDR3 is CASRAGTGYGYTF. DNA for the CDR3: TGTGCCAGCAGGGCCGGGACAGGGTACGGCTACACCTTC.

The chain carries TRBV7-6 and TRBJ1-1; D not resolved. CDR3 size: 14 residues. From germline, CDR1 is SGHVS and CDR2 FNYEAQ. Trimming stripped 6 bases from V and 1 base from J, with 12 bases between. The CDR3, as DNA: TGTGCCAGCAGTCCCCTGTTACAGAACACTGAAGCTTTCTTT. This sequence encodes CASSPLLQNTEAFF.

The genes are TRBV7-3 and TRBJ2-1; 9 bases are a match to TRBD2. Trimming at V came to 4 bases and at J to 1 base, leaving 5 bases not matched to a gene. The CDR3 spans 16 residues. Germline V lookup: CDR1 SGHTA, CDR2 FQGTGA. The CDR3 DNA reads TGTGCCAGCAGCTCTAGCGGGGTGGGTTCCTACAATGAGCAGTTCTTC. Its protein product is CASSSSGVGSYNEQFF.

This clone was seen more than once but under ten times. The genes are TRBV10-3 and TRBJ2-1; unclear D gene. In germline, CDR1 is ENHRY, CDR2 SYGVKD. The V end lost 6 bases, the J end lost 4 bases, and 7 bases lay between the germline ends. There are 12 residues in the CDR3. This CDR3 reads CAIRMEYNEQFF. The CDR3, as DNA: TGTGCCATCAGGATGGAGTACAATGAGCAGTTCTTC.